Presented here are 29 T cell receptor beta chains from one specimen sequenced in a study of blood T cells in healthy people across ages. Using a J-beta primer mix together with a sample-barcoded 5' primer, a second PCR was run for about 6 to 11 cycles. TCRdb itself ran the 5' RACE reads through MiXCR, one entry per CDR3 protein. The sample has about 1.4 million distinct CDR3 sequences; around 59% are singletons. Sequencing was done on a sample of blood. Source of these receptors: a man aged 18 to 30 in good health.

The chain combines TRBV6-5 with TRBJ2-3, with a tentative D call TRBD1 (6 bases). The CDR3 runs to 17 residues. CDR1 and CDR2 from the germline V gene are MNHEY and SVGAGI. V shed 2 bases and J shed 5 bases, with 20 bases lying between them. CDR3 residues: CASSYTPGAQRQDTQYF. DNA for the CDR3: TGTGCCAGCAGTTACACTCCAGGGGCGCAAAGGCAAGATACGCAGTATTTT.

The V gene is TRBV29-1, the J gene TRBJ2-5, with 9 bases aligning to TRBD1. The junction had 7 bases not matched to a gene; V was cut back by 7 bases and J by 4 bases. The CDR3 is 13 residues long. CDR1 is SQVTM and CDR2 is ANQGSEA in the germline V gene. CDR3 nucleotide sequence: TGCAGCGCCCCTCGACAGGGGGGAGAGACCCAGTACTTC. This encodes CSAPRQGGETQYF.

This clonotype came up a few times. V is TRBV6-2 or TRBV6-3 and J is TRBJ2-1; D might be TRBD2 (5 bases). V lost 1 base and J lost 0, with 10 bases in between. Per germline, CDR1 MNHEY and CDR2 SVGEGT. The CDR3 is 16 amino acids. As DNA, the CDR3 is TGTGCCAGCAGTTACTACGGGGAAACCTCCTACAATGAGCAGTTCTTC. Translation gives CASSYYGETSYNEQFF.

The rearrangement links TRBV20-1 to TRBJ2-1; the match to TRBD2 covers 15 bases. Per germline, CDR1 DFQATT and CDR2 SNEGSKA (reference sequence). The trim removed 0 bases at V and 8 bases at J, leaving 8 bases unmatched. The CDR3 loop spans 17 amino acids. CDR3 bases: TGCAGTGCTAGAGATCTGCGGACTAGCGGGGGGGTTTATGAGCAGTTCTTC. Amino acids: CSARDLRTSGGVYEQFF.

The J gene is TRBJ2-5, the V gene TRBV29-1; D remains unclear. Germline-derived CDR1 and CDR2 are SQVTM and ANQGSEA. V lost 3 bases, J lost 3 bases, and 5 bases lay in between. This CDR3 is 11 amino acids long. This CDR3 is CSVDPEETQYF. DNA for the CDR3: TGCAGCGTTGACCCCGAAGAGACCCAGTACTTC. Based on the CDR3 plus reference TRBV29-1 and TRBJ2-5, the full variable domain is SAVISQKPSRDICQRGTSLTIQCQVDSQVTMMFWYRQQPGQSLTLIATANQGSEATYESGFVIDKFPISRPNLTFSTLTVSNMSPEDSSIYLCSVDPEETQYFGPGTRLLVL.

In this sample, this clonotype turned up a few times. The chain links TRBV10-2 to TRBJ2-5; 7 bases align to TRBD2. Germline lookup yields CDR1 WSHSY and CDR2 SAAADI. Trimming cost V 10 bases and J 4 bases; bases outside gene matches: 3. This CDR3 is built from 11 residues. CDR3 DNA sequence: TGCGCCATCTCTAGCGGAGAGACCCAGTACTTC. Encoded protein: CAISSGETQYF.

In regard to this clonotype: This may be a read error, as it is one base from a much larger clone. The chain links TRBV27 to TRBJ2-5; D ambiguous. CDR3 length: 16 residues. V lost 0 bases and J 11 bases, leaving 22 bases between the germline ends. CDR1 MNHEY and CDR2 SMNVEV come from the germline V gene (reference sequence). CDR3 loop: CASSLSFPTVYNEQYF. Written as DNA, the CDR3 is TGTGCCAGCAGTTTATCCTTTCCGACGGTGTACAATGAGCAGTACTTC.

This clonotype came up a few times. This chain joins TRBV5-5 and TRBJ1-2; perhaps TRBD1 as D (5 bases). V was shortened by 2 bases and J by 0 bases, with 11 bases between the two germline ends. The CDR3 covers 15 residues. The germline V gene has CDR1 SGHKS and CDR2 YYEKEE (reference sequence). The chain's CDR3 is CASSLQVPPNYGYTF. For the CDR3, the DNA is TGTGCCAGCAGCTTACAGGTGCCACCTAACTATGGCTACACCTTC.

The rearrangement uses TRBV29-1 and TRBJ2-7; D could derive from TRBD1 or TRBD2 (5 bases each). The CDR3 totals 13 residues. The germline gives CDR1 SQVTM, CDR2 ANQGSEA. V lost 1 base to trimming and J lost 3 bases, with 10 bases between them. CDR3 loop: CSVEVGTLYEQYF. The DNA of the CDR3 is TGCAGCGTTGAAGTGGGGACCCTCTACGAGCAGTACTTC.

The rearrangement uses TRBV7-2 and TRBJ1-2; a weak D match, TRBD1 (5 bases). Germline CDR1 SGHTA, CDR2 FQGNSA. The CDR3 has 13 amino acids. V was pared by 5 bases and J by 4 bases, with 11 bases between. The chain's CDR3 is CASSRGVSYGYTF. CDR3 bases: TGTGCCAGCAGCCGAGGGGTATCCTATGGCTACACCTTC.

The rearrangement uses TRBV20-1 and TRBJ2-1, with D tentatively TRBD1 (6 bases). CDR1 and CDR2 (germline): DFQATT, SNEGSKA (reference sequence). V was cut by 6 bases and J by 6 bases, with 21 bases left in between. The CDR3 is 15 residues long. The CDR3 loop reads CSATTGQVSFNEQFF. CDR3 DNA: TGCAGTGCGACAACAGGGCAGGTTTCGTTCAATGAGCAGTTCTTC.

The chain combines TRBV6-2 or TRBV6-3 with TRBJ2-1; 7 bases map to TRBD2. The CDR3 contains 17 residues. Germline V lookup: CDR1 MNHEY, CDR2 SVGEGT. The V and J ends lost 7 bases and 7 bases, in that order; junction bases with no gene match: 19. Here the CDR3 DNA reads TGTGCCAGCAATCATGGTCGGCAGGTAGCGGGTAGGAATGAGCAGTTCTTC. Its translation is CASNHGRQVAGRNEQFF.

This clonotype has only a few counts. The chain uses TRBV10-3 and TRBJ2-1; no definite D call. The CDR3 loop spans 14 amino acids. V dropped 4 bases and J dropped 5 bases, with 12 bases sitting between them. Germline V CDR1 and CDR2: ENHRY, SYGVKD. CDR3 DNA: TGTGCCATCAGTGTTGGTCGAACAAACAATGAGCAGTTCTTC. It is translated as CAISVGRTNNEQFF.

There are a few counts of this clonotype. The chain couples TRBV27 to TRBJ1-2; 8 bases agree with TRBD1. Germline CDR1 and CDR2: MNHEY and SMNVEV (reference sequence). The junction had 8 bases not matched to a gene; V was cut back by 6 bases and J by 8 bases. There are 13 residues in the CDR3. CDR3 protein: CASSRQGWTGYTF. The CDR3 nucleotides read TGTGCCAGCAGCCGACAGGGGTGGACGGGCTACACCTTC.

This clonotype came up a few times. V and J are TRBV29-1 and TRBJ2-3; 7 bases align to TRBD1. The length of the CDR3 is 14 residues. Per germline, CDR1 SQVTM and CDR2 ANQGSEA. V dropped 6 bases and J dropped 3; count of bases not matched to a gene: 9. The chain's CDR3 is CSVLIAGGTDTQYF. The DNA of the CDR3 is TGCAGCGTCCTGATCGCAGGGGGTACAGATACGCAGTATTTT.

The chain has TRBV6-5 and TRBJ1-1, with D perhaps TRBD1 (5 bases). V was cut by 0 bases and J by 0 bases, with 11 bases left in between. Germline loops: CDR1 MNHEY, CDR2 SVGAGI. CDR3 length: 16 residues. The DNA of the CDR3 is TGTGCCAGCAGTTACTCTCGGGACCCCATGAACACTGAAGCTTTCTTT. Its protein is CASSYSRDPMNTEAFF.

The chain employs TRBV6-5 and TRBJ2-7; D is unresolved. CDR3 length: 13 residues. Trimming took off 2 bases at V and 4 bases at J, with 9 bases between the two ends. Germline CDR1 reads MNHEY; CDR2 reads SVGAGI. CDR3 in DNA: TGTGCCAGCAGTTACGCGACTCCTTACGAGCAGTACTTC. The encoded protein is CASSYATPYEQYF.

This chain joins TRBV24-1 and TRBJ2-4; tentatively, D is TRBD2 (7 bases). The J call may be in error: the DNA end matches TRBJ2-7 better. This CDR3 region has 16 residues. CDR1 KGHDR and CDR2 SFDVKD come from the germline V gene. The CDR3 region has the DNA TGTGCCACCAGTGATTTGGGACAGCGGGGAACCTACGAGCAGTACTTC. This translates into CATSDLGQRGTYEQYF.

This clonotype was counted between two and nine times. This CDR3 reads CSARDLGNYGYTF. The CDR3 nucleotides read TGCAGTGCTAGAGATTTGGGTAACTATGGCTACACCTTC. The rearrangement uses TRBV20-1 and TRBJ1-2; D gene uncertain. The CDR3 is 13 residues long. Germline lookup yields CDR1 DFQATT and CDR2 SNEGSKA (reference sequence). V lost 0 bases and J lost 1, with 6 bases in between.

The chain joins TRBV5-1 to TRBJ2-6; D unclear. The germline gives CDR1 SGHRS, CDR2 YFSETQ. The CDR3 extends over 13 amino acids. The V end lost 6 bases, the J end lost 3 bases, and 7 bases lay between the germline ends. The CDR3 reads CASMRGGANVLTF. CDR3 nucleotide sequence: TGCGCCAGCATGCGTGGTGGGGCCAACGTCCTGACTTTC.

This clonotype was picked up a small number of times. This chain links TRBV4-1 with TRBJ2-3, with 8 bases lining up with TRBD2. The germline CDR1 and CDR2 sequences are MGHRA and YSYEKL. The CDR3 length is 19 residues. V shed 5 bases and J 0 bases; nucleotides not matched to a gene: 16. The DNA for the CDR3 is TGCGCCAGCAGCGTGGGGGTTAGCGGGATTGTTACTAGCACAGATACGCAGTATTTT. Protein product: CASSVGVSGIVTSTDTQYF.

DNA for the CDR3: TGCAGCGTTGAGTTGGACAGACCCTCCTACAATGAGCAGTTCTTC. Encoded protein: CSVELDRPSYNEQFF. The chain carries TRBV29-1 and TRBJ2-1; D is possibly TRBD1 (6 bases). The CDR3 has 15 residues. Germline V gives CDR1 SQVTM, CDR2 ANQGSEA. Trimming cost V 3 bases and J 0 bases, with 12 bases left between them.

This chain joins TRBV7-9 and TRBJ2-5, with TRBD1 matching 7 bases. The CDR3 spans 16 residues. Germline loops: CDR1 SEHNR, CDR2 FQNEAQ (reference sequence). V trimming: 1 base; J trimming: 1 base; junction bases outside the gene matches: 6. This CDR3 reads CASSLESGQCQETQYF. CDR3 in DNA: TGTGCCAGCAGCTTAGAGTCGGGACAGTGCCAAGAGACCCAGTACTTC.

This clonotype was recorded a few times. V and J are TRBV28 and TRBJ2-3; 7 positions match TRBD2. Germline values: CDR1 MDHEN, CDR2 SYDVKM. Trimming removed 7 bases from V and 3 bases from J; junction bases left unmatched: 7. The CDR3 consists of 14 residues. The chain's CDR3 is CASIPSGRTDTQYF. The CDR3 nucleotides are TGTGCCAGCATTCCTAGCGGCAGGACAGATACGCAGTATTTT.

The V and J genes are TRBV27 and TRBJ1-1; D is perhaps TRBD1 (6 bases). The CDR3 runs 14 residues. Trimming pared 0 bases from V and 3 bases from J, leaving 8 bases between. In germline, CDR1 is MNHEY, CDR2 SMNVEV (reference sequence). CDR3 coding DNA: TGTGCCAGCAGTTTATCAGGGGGATACACTGAAGCTTTCTTT. It yields the protein CASSLSGGYTEAFF.

This clonotype has only a few counts. The V gene is TRBV6-4, the J gene TRBJ2-2; D remains ambiguous. The CDR3 sequence is 13 residues long. Germline V gives CDR1 MRHNA, CDR2 SNTAGT. The V and J ends lost 3 bases and 4 bases respectively, with 6 bases between them. CDR3 region: CASSEGVTGELFF. The CDR3 DNA sequence: TGTGCCAGCAGTGAGGGTGTCACCGGGGAGCTGTTTTTT.

V gene TRBV4-3 combines with J gene TRBJ1-2, with D unclear. The CDR3 sequence is 15 residues long. Germline CDR1 reads LGHNA; CDR2 reads YSLEER. The V end was cut by 1 base, the J end by 2 bases, with 11 bases between. In nucleotides, the CDR3 is TGCGCCAGCAGCCAAGTACCTTACCCCAACTATGGCTACACCTTC. Translated: CASSQVPYPNYGYTF.

The chain combines TRBV11-2 with TRBJ2-3, with TRBD2 matching over 11 bases. This CDR3 comprises 17 residues. J was trimmed by 0 bases and V by 3 bases; bases with no gene match: 5. The V gene's germline CDR1 is SGHAT and CDR2 FQNNGV. The DNA for the CDR3 is TGTGCCAGCAGCTTCACCGGACTAGCGGGTAGCACAGATACGCAGTATTTT. It encodes CASSFTGLAGSTDTQYF.

This chain links TRBV6-6 with TRBJ1-1; D is unclear. Trimming took 6 bases from V and 7 from J, leaving 12 bases between them. In germline, CDR1 is MNHNY, CDR2 SVGAGI (reference sequence). The CDR3 loop spans 12 amino acids. CDR3 loop: CASSREIGEAFF. The CDR3, as DNA: TGTGCCAGCAGCCGGGAGATTGGTGAAGCTTTCTTT.